These 16 T cell receptor beta chains were sequenced from one sample in a study of tumor-infiltrating lymphocytes in primary liver carcinoma. Researchers drew blood RNA from unsorted whole blood and extracted germline DNA as well. Reverse transcription of around 0.45 ug total RNA with a constant-region primer produced TCR beta cDNA. Libraries for TCR beta were built through three nested multiplex PCR rounds, which together made up a slightly modified ARM-PCR procedure. Amplification in the first two PCR rounds was performed using TRBV1-TRBV30 forward primers and a C-beta reverse primer for around 9 cycles each. TCRdb independently ran MiXCR on the multiplex PCR reads; one entry per CDR3 protein. The sample contains approximately 330,000 distinct CDR3 sequences, around 60% of which appear only once. The sample consisted of peripheral blood. These receptor sequences come from a man aged 35 to 55 with primary liver carcinoma and hepatitis B virus infection.

Note on this clonotype: This may be a read error: a much more frequent sequence differs by one nucleotide. Given the absence of the conserved phenylalanine or tryptophan at the CDR3 end, a read error is likely. V and J are TRBV6-6 and TRBJ2-7, with D possibly TRBD1 on 6 matching bases. The V end was cut by 2 bases, the J end by 9 bases, with 14 bases between. The CDR3 spans 13 residues. The V gene's germline CDR1 is MNHNY and CDR2 SVGAGI (reference sequence). Here the CDR3 reads CASSYDRSAWQYS. The CDR3 DNA reads as TGTGCCAGCAGTTACGACAGGTCAGCCTGGCAGTACTCC.

V gene TRBV6-6 combines with J gene TRBJ2-1; D call uncertain. Germline CDR1 MNHNY, CDR2 SVGAGI (reference sequence). V gave up 0 bases and J gave up 9 bases, with 6 bases separating them. This CDR3 is built from 12 residues. CDR3 amino acids: CASSYSGAEQFF. Here the CDR3 DNA reads TGTGCCAGCAGTTACTCGGGTGCTGAGCAGTTCTTC.

Of note for this clonotype: This may arise from a read error, as a much more abundant clone is one base away. The chain joins TRBV6-1 to TRBJ2-1, with D possibly matching TRBD1 (8 bases). Germline V gene lookup returns CDR1 MNHNS and CDR2 SASEGT. This CDR3 comprises 17 residues. V gave up 4 bases and J gave up 6 bases, with 22 bases separating them. The CDR3 bases are TGTGCCAGCAGTGGAAAAGGGCACAGGGGGGGGATCAATGAGCAGTTCTTC. Its translation is CASSGKGHRGGINEQFF.

This clonotype was found many times. The genes are TRBV5-4 and TRBJ2-5, with a weak D call TRBD2 (5 bases). The CDR3 consists of 15 residues. The V gene lost 4 bases and the J gene lost 5 bases, with 18 bases spanning the gap. Germline-derived CDR1 and CDR2 are SGHNT and YYREEE (reference sequence). CDR3 nucleotides: TGTGCCAGCAGCCAAAAGAGCGGAGCTGGCGAGACCCAGTACTTC. Protein sequence: CASSQKSGAGETQYF.

This clonotype was detected ten times or more. The rearrangement links TRBV11-2 to TRBJ2-5; no reliable D call. Trimming left V 0 bases short and J 7 bases short, with 12 bases between. CDR1 and CDR2 from the germline V gene are SGHAT and FQNNGV. The CDR3 runs to 14 residues. CDR3: CASSLDYGRWTQYF. The CDR3 DNA follows: TGTGCCAGCAGCTTAGATTACGGCAGATGGACCCAGTACTTC.

This clonotype was recorded a few times. The CDR3 sequence is CAWRLSGRAPWTQYF. CDR3 DNA sequence: TGTGCCTGGAGACTTAGCGGGAGGGCTCCGTGGACCCAGTACTTC. The J gene is TRBJ2-5, the V gene TRBV30; 11 nucleotides agree with TRBD2. CDR3 length: 15 amino acids. Trimming at V came to 3 bases and at J to 7 bases, leaving 10 bases not matched to a gene. CDR1 is GTSNPN and CDR2 is SVGIG in the germline V gene (reference sequence).

Turning to this clonotype: Sequence at one end of the junction differs from germline and may be a read error. The V call is TRBV11-1, the J call TRBJ2-7, with 7 bases matching TRBD2. CDR3 length equals 13 residues. Germline V CDR1 and CDR2: SGHAT, FQDESV (reference sequence). CDR3 protein: CASSQGGSYDQYF. The DNA of the CDR3 is TGTGCCAGCAGCCAAGGCGGGAGTTACGATCAGTACTTC.

Turning to this clonotype: The junction and the germline gene differ at one end; a read error may be behind it. The rearrangement links TRBV6-2 or TRBV6-3 to TRBJ2-7; 7 bases match TRBD2. The germline gives CDR1 MNHEY, CDR2 SVGEGT. The CDR3 sequence is 15 residues long. The CDR3 nucleotides read TGTGCCAGCTGTTACGGCGGGACTAACTCCTACGAGCAGTACTTC. Translation gives CASCYGGTNSYEQYF.

The genes are TRBV7-9 and TRBJ2-6; 8 bases map to TRBD1. The CDR3 is made up of 17 amino acids. V trimming: 5 bases; J trimming: 1 base; junction bases outside the gene matches: 7. The germline gives CDR1 SEHNR, CDR2 FQNEAQ (reference sequence). The CDR3 sequence: CASSRRDRGSGANVLTF. For the CDR3, the DNA is TGTGCCAGCAGCCGCCGAGACAGGGGATCTGGGGCCAACGTCCTGACTTTC.

Regarding this clonotype: At one end, the junction sequence differs from germline, possibly due to a read error. The rearrangement joins TRBV6-5 to TRBJ1-1; a possible D gene is TRBD1 (5 bases). The length of the CDR3 is 15 residues. The V gene's germline CDR1 is MNHEY and CDR2 SVGAGI. The CDR3 loop is CASSSQGQAYTESFF. In DNA, the CDR3 is TGTGCCAGCAGTTCCCAAGGACAAGCCTACACTGAATCTTTCTTT.

This CDR3 reads CASSRTGTGATYEQYF. CDR3 DNA sequence: TGCGCCAGCAGTCGAACCGGGACAGGGGCAACCTACGAGCAGTACTTC. V gene TRBV5-1 combines with J gene TRBJ2-7; TRBD1 aligns across 10 bases. Trimming removed 5 bases from V and 2 bases from J; junction bases left unmatched: 10. The CDR3 covers 16 residues. The germline gives CDR1 SGHRS, CDR2 YFSETQ.

Ten or more counts support this clonotype. No conserved phenylalanine or tryptophan is present at the end of the CDR3, so a read error is the likely explanation. The chain carries TRBV4-1 and TRBJ1-1; D not resolved. Germline values: CDR1 MGHRA, CDR2 YSYEKL. V lost 2 bases and J 11 bases, leaving 15 bases between the germline ends. The CDR3 has 13 residues. CDR3 protein: CASSQSIFEVAFL. The DNA for the CDR3 is TGCGCCAGCAGCCAAAGTATTTTTGAAGTGGCTTTCCTT.

V usage is TRBV6-1 and J usage is TRBJ1-3, with 9 bases aligning to TRBD1. Looked up from germline, CDR1 is MNHNS and CDR2 is SASEGT. V lost 7 bases and J lost 4; bases outside the gene matches: 17. The CDR3 is made up of 18 amino acids. The CDR3 loop reads CASMPPLGQGHSGNTIYF. Here the CDR3 DNA reads TGTGCCAGCATGCCCCCTTTGGGACAGGGCCATTCCGGAAACACCATATATTTT.

Worth noting for this clonotype: A single base separates this from a much larger clone, so it may be a read error. J is TRBJ2-2 and V is TRBV6-2 or TRBV6-3, with 14 nucleotides matching TRBD2. Germline V gene lookup returns CDR1 MNHEY and CDR2 SVGEGT. This CDR3 is 14 amino acids long. The CDR3 DNA reads TGTGACAGCGGGGGACTAGCGGGGGCCGGGGAGCTGTTTTTT. Translation: CDSGGLAGAGELFF.

This clonotype was detected many times. The CDR3 reads CASSYRGRETQYF. In nucleotides, the CDR3 is TGTGCCAGCAGTTACCGGGGTAGAGAGACCCAGTACTTC. The V and J genes are TRBV6-5 and TRBJ2-5; the D gene is possibly TRBD2 (5 bases). The length of the CDR3 is 13 residues. CDR1 MNHEY and CDR2 SVGAGI come from the germline V gene. V lost 2 bases and J 4 bases, leaving 8 bases between the germline ends.

The sample holds many counts of this clonotype. As DNA, the CDR3 is TGTGCCATCAGAGCCGGGACAGGGACATCAGCAGATACGCAGTATTTT. As protein: CAIRAGTGTSADTQYF. The chain has TRBV10-3 and TRBJ2-3; 9 nucleotides align to TRBD1. This CDR3 has 16 residues. V lost 6 bases to trimming and J lost 4 bases; unmatched junction nucleotides: 11. Germline CDR1 and CDR2: ENHRY and SYGVKD.